This TCR beta chain stems from a study of blood T cell repertoires in COVID-19. The wider study: Acute and convalescent COVID-19 samples came from the United States, Italy and Spain. T cells, B-cell-depleted T cells, or PBMCs provided the cDNA or gDNA that served as material.

The CDR3 consists of 14 residues. V dropped 11 bases and J dropped 6 bases, with 20 bases sitting between them. Authors' methods: Reference gene primer amplification yielded estimated nucleated cell counts. The data were produced by immunoSEQ multiplex PCR, yet TCRdb's version contains in-frame clones alone and is incomplete. D and trimming were read from the DNA, whereas the V and J calls and clone size are those reported in that table. The sample has about 100,000 clones, just under 80% seen once. V usage is TRBV23-1 and J usage is TRBJ1-5; maybe TRBD1 (5 bases). TRBV23-1 is filed as an ORF, its function uncertain. The TCR comes from a woman between 70 and 85 years old with acute or convalescent COVID-19. The sample taken for sequencing was peripheral blood. CDR3 sequence (DNA): TGCGCCCCAACCCAAGGGGTTGAGGTTCAGCCCCAGCATTTT. Its protein product is CAPTQGVEVQPQHF.